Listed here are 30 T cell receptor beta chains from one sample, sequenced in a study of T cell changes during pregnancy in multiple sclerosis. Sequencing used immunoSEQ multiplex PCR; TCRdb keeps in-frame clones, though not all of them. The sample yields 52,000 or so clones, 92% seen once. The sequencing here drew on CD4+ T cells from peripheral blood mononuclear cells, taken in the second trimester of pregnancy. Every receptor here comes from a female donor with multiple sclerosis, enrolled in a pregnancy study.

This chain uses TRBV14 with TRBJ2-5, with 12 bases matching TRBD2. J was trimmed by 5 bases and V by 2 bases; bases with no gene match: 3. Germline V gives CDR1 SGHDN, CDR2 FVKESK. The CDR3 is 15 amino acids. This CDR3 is CASSQTGLAGETQYF. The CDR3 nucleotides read TGTGCCAGCAGCCAAACTGGACTAGCGGGGGAGACCCAGTACTTC.

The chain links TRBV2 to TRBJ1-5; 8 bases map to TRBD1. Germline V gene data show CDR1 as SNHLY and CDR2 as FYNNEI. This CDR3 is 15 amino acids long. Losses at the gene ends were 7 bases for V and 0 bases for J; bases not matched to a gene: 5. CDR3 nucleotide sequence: TGTGCCAGCAAAAGGGACAGGAATAGCAATCAGCCCCAGCATTTT. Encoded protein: CASKRDRNSNQPQHF.

CDR3 in amino acids: CASSKAGSTDTQYF. The CDR3 DNA sequence: TGCGCCAGCAGTAAGGCAGGGAGCACAGATACGCAGTATTTT. The chain employs TRBV5-1 and TRBJ2-3; a possible D gene is TRBD1 (5 bases). The germline V gene has CDR1 SGHRS and CDR2 YFSETQ. Deletions cut 5 bases from V and 0 bases from J, with 10 bases between. The CDR3 totals 14 residues.

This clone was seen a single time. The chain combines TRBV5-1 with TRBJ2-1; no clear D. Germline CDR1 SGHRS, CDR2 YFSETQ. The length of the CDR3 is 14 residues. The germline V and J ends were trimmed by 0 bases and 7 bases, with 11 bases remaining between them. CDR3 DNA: TGCGCCAGCAGCTTGGCGCCCGGAGTTAATGAGCAGTTCTTC. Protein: CASSLAPGVNEQFF.

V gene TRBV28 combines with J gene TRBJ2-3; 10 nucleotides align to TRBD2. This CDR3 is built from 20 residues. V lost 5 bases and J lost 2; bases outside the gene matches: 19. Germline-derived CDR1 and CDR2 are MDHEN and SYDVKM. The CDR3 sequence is CASSHLLAGSNQVFTDTQYF. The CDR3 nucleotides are TGTGCCAGCAGTCACTTACTAGCGGGGTCTAATCAAGTCTTCACAGATACGCAGTATTTT.

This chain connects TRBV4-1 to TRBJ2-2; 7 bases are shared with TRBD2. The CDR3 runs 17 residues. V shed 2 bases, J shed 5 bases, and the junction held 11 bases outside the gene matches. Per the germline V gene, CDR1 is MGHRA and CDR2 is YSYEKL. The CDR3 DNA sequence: TGCGCCAGCAGCCAAATGGGGCGGGGGACCGGAACCGGGGAGCTGTTTTTT. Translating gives CASSQMGRGTGTGELFF.

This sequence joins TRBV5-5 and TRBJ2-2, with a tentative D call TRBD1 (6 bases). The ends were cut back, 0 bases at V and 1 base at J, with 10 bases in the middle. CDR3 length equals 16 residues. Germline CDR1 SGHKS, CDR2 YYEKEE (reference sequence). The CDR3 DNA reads TGTGCCAGCAGCTTGGAGGGACACCGGAACACCGGGGAGCTGTTTTTT. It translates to CASSLEGHRNTGELFF.

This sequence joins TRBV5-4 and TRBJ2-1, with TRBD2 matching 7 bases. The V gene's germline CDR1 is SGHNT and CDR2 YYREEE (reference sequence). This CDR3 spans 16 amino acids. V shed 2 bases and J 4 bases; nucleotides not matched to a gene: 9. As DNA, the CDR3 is TGTGCCAGCAGCTTTTTTCAGGCTAGCGGTTACAATGAGCAGTTCTTC. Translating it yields CASSFFQASGYNEQFF.

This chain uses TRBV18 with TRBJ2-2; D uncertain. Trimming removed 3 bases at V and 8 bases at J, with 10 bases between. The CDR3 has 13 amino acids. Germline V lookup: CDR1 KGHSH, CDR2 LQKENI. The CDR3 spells CASSPTKPGELFF. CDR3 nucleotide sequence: TGTGCCAGCTCACCTACTAAACCTGGGGAGCTGTTTTTT.

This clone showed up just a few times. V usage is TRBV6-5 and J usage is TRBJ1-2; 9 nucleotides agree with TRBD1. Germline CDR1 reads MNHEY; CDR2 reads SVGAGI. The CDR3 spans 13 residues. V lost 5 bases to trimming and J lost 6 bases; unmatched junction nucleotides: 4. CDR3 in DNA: TGTGCCAGCAGTCGGGGACAGGGCCATGGCTACACCTTC. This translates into CASSRGQGHGYTF.

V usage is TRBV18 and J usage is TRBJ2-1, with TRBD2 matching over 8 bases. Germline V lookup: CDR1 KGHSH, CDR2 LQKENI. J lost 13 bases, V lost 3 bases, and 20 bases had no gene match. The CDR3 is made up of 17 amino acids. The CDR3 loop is CASSPASPGGGGTSQFF. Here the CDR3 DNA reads TGTGCCAGCTCACCCGCCAGCCCGGGGGGCGGGGGGACATCCCAGTTCTTC.

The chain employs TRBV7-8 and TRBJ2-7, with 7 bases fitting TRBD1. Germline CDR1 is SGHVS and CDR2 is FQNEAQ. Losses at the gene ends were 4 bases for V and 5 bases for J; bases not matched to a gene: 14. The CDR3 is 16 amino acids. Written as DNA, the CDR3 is TGTGCCAGCAGCTCGTATACAAAGACAGGGAGTCACGAGCAGTACTTC. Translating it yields CASSSYTKTGSHEQYF.

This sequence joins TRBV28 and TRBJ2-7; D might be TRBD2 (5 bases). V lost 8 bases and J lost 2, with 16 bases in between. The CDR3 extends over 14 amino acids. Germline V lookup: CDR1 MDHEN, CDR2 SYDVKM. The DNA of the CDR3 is TGTGCCAGCGGGGAGCCTACAAAAACCTACGAGCAGTACTTC. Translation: CASGEPTKTYEQYF.

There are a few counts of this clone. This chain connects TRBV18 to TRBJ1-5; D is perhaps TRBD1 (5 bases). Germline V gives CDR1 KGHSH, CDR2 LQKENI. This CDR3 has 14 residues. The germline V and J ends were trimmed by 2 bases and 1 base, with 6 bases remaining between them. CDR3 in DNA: TGTGCCAGCTCACCATGGGGCAGCAATCAGCCCCAGCATTTT. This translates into CASSPWGSNQPQHF.

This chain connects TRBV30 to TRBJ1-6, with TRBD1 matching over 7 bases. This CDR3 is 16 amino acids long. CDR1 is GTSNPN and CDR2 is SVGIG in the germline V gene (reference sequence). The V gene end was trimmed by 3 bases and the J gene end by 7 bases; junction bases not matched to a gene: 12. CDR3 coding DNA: TGTGCCTGGAGGATAAGGGACAGCGTGTTGAATTCACCCCTCCACTTT. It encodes CAWRIRDSVLNSPLHF.

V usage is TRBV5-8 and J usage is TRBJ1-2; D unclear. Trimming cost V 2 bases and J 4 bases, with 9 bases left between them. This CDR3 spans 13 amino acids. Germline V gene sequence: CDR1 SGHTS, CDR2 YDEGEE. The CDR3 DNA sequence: TGTGCCAGCAGCTTTCCCGCGAGCTATGGCTACACCTTC. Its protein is CASSFPASYGYTF.

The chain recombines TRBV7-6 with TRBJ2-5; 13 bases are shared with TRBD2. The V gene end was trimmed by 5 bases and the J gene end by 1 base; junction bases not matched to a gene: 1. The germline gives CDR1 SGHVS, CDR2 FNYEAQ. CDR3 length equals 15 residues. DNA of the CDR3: TGTGCCAGCAGCCGACTAGCGGGGGGCCAAGAGACCCAGTACTTC. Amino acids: CASSRLAGGQETQYF. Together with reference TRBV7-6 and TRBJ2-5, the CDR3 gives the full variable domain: GAGVSQSPRYKVTKRGQDVALRCDPISGHVSLYWYRQALGQGPEFLTYFNYEAQQDKSGLPNDRFSAERPEGSISTLTIQRTEQRDSAMYRCASSRLAGGQETQYFGPGTRLLVL.

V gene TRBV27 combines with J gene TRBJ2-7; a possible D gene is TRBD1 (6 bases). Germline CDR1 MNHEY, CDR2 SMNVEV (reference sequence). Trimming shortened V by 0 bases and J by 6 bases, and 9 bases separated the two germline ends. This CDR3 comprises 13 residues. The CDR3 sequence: CASSLSRRGEQYF. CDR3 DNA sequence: TGTGCCAGCAGTTTATCGCGCAGGGGCGAGCAGTACTTC.

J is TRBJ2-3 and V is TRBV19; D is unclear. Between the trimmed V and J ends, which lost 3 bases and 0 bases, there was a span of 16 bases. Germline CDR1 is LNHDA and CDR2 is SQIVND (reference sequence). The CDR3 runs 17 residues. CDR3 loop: CASSIPRRMTSTDTQYF. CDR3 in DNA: TGTGCCAGTAGTATCCCCCGCCGCATGACAAGCACAGATACGCAGTATTTT.

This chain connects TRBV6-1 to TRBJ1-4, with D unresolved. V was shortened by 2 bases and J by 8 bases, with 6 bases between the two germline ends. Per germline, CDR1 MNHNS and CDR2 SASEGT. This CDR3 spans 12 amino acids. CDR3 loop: CASSEFGEKLFF. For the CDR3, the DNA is TGTGCCAGCAGTGAATTCGGGGAAAAACTGTTTTTT.

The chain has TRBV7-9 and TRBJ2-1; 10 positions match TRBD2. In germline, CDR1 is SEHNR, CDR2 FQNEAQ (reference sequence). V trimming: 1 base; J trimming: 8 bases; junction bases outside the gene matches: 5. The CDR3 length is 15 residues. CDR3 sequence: CASSLGLAGGDEQFF. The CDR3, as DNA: TGTGCCAGCAGCTTAGGACTAGCGGGTGGGGATGAGCAGTTCTTC.

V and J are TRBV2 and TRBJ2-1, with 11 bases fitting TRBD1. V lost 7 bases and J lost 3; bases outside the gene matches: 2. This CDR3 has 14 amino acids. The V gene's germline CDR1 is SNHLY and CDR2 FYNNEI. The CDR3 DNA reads TGTGCCAGCAAGGGGACAGGGGGCTACAATGAGCAGTTCTTC. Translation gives CASKGTGGYNEQFF.

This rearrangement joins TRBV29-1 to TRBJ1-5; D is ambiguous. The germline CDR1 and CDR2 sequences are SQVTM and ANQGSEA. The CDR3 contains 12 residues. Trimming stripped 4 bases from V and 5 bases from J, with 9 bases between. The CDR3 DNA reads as TGCAGCGTTGGAGGGAGAGATCAGCCCCAGCATTTT. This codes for CSVGGRDQPQHF.

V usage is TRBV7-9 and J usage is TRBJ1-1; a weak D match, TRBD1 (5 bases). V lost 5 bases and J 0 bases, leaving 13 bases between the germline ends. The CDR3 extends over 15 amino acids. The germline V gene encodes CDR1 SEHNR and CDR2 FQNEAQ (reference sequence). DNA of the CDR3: TGTGCCAGCAGCCGGCGACAGACCTTGAACACTGAAGCTTTCTTT. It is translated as CASSRRQTLNTEAFF. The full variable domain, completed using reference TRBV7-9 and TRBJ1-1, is DTGVSQNPRHKITKRGQNVTFRCDPISEHNRLYWYRQTLGQGPEFLTYFQNEAQLEKSRLLSDRFSAERPKGSFSTLEIQRTEQGDSAMYLCASSRRQTLNTEAFFGQGTRLTVV.

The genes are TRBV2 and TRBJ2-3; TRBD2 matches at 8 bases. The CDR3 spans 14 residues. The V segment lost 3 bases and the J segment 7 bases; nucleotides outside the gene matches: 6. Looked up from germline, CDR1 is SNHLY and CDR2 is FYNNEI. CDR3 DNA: TGTGCCAGCAGTGACTCGGGGGGGCGTAATACGCAGTATTTT. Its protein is CASSDSGGRNTQYF.

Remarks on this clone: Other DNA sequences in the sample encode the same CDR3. The CDR3 here is CASSFRTSGSTDTQYF. For the CDR3, the DNA is TGCGCCAGCAGCTTTCGGACTAGCGGGAGCACAGATACGCAGTATTTT. The chain is built from TRBV5-1 and TRBJ2-3; 11 bases line up with TRBD2. Germline CDR1 and CDR2: SGHRS and YFSETQ. The CDR3 totals 16 residues. With V trimmed by 2 bases and J by 0 bases, 2 bases remained unmatched.

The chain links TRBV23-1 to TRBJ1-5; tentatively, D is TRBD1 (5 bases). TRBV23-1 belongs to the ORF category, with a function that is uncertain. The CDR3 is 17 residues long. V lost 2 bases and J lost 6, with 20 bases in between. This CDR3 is CASSQPNRGVPGQPQHF. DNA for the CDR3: TGCGCCAGCAGTCAACCTAATCGGGGGGTCCCCGGTCAGCCCCAGCATTTT.

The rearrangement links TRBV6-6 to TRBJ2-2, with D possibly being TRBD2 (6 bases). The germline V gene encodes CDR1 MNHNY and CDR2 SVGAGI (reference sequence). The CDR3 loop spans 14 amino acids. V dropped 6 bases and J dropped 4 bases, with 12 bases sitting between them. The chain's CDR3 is CASRPPGGTGELFF. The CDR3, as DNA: TGTGCCAGCAGGCCTCCCGGGGGCACCGGGGAGCTGTTTTTT.

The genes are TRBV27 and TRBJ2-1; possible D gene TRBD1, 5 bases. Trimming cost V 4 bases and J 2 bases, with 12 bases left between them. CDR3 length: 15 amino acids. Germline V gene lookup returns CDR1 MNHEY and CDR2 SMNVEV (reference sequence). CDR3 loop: CASSSSGYTYNEQFF. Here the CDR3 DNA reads TGTGCCAGCAGTTCCTCAGGGTATACCTACAATGAGCAGTTCTTC.

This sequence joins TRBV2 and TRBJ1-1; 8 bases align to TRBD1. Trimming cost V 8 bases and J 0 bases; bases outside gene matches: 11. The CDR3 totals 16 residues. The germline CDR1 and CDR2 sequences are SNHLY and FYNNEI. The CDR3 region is CASRLGQGLMNTEAFF. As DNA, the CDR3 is TGTGCCAGCCGACTTGGACAGGGCCTCATGAACACTGAAGCTTTCTTT. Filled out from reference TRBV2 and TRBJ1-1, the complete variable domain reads EPEVTQTPSHQVTQMGQEVILRCVPISNHLYFYWYRQILGQKVEFLVSFYNNEISEKSEIFDDQFSVERPDGSNFTLKIRSTKLEDSAMYFCASRLGQGLMNTEAFFGQGTRLTVV.